The 14 T cell receptor beta chains below come from one sample, sequenced in a study of shared clonotypes between healthy human individuals. The assay was immunoSEQ multiplex PCR, and TCRdb's table has in-frame clones only and misses some. This sample has about 1 million clones; under 80% occur once, and the top ten carry about 1.5%. Source material: memory CD4+ T cells sorted from blood. Subset defined: CD45RA-negative fraction. These receptors all come from a young man in good health.

As concerns this clone: The sample contains more than one DNA sequence encoding this CDR3. The chain joins TRBV7-2 to TRBJ1-1; 8 nucleotides agree with TRBD1. V dropped 1 base and J dropped 1; count of bases not matched to a gene: 2. Germline V gives CDR1 SGHTA, CDR2 FQGNSA. The CDR3 runs 15 residues. The CDR3 bases are TGTGCCAGCAGCTTAGAGGGACAGGCGAACACTGAAGCTTTCTTT. Protein product: CASSLEGQANTEAFF.

V and J are TRBV5-5 and TRBJ1-5, with TRBD1 matching 7 bases. The junction had 7 bases not matched to a gene; V was cut back by 4 bases and J by 6 bases. Germline loops: CDR1 SGHKS, CDR2 YYEKEE (reference sequence). There are 14 residues in the CDR3. The CDR3 coding sequence is TGTGCCAGCAGCCAAGACAGGGTGAGTCAGCCCCAGCATTTT. Protein sequence: CASSQDRVSQPQHF.

The chain joins TRBV6-5 to TRBJ2-5, with TRBD1 matching over 8 bases. The J call could be wrong; TRBJ2-7 is a better fit for the DNA end. Germline V gives CDR1 MNHEY, CDR2 SVGAGI. This CDR3 is built from 14 residues. DNA of the CDR3: TGTGCCAGCACTCAGGGGGCTAATTCCTACGAGCAGTACTTC. Translated, it gives CASTQGANSYEQYF.

There are a few counts of this clone. The chain joins TRBV14 to TRBJ1-5; D might be TRBD1 (5 bases). Germline V gene data show CDR1 as SGHDN and CDR2 as FVKESK. V was trimmed by 4 bases and J by 2 bases, leaving 12 bases between them. The CDR3 spans 15 residues. The CDR3 region has the DNA TGTGCCAGCAGCCTCCACGGGACGGGCAATCAGCCCCAGCATTTT. It is translated as CASSLHGTGNQPQHF. The full variable domain, completed using reference TRBV14 and TRBJ1-5, is EAGVTQFPSHSVIEKGQTVTLRCDPISGHDNLYWYRRVMGKEIKFLLHFVKESKQDESGMPNNRFLAERTGGTYSTLKVQPAELEDSGVYFCASSLHGTGNQPQHFGDGTRLSIL.

The genes are TRBV7-9 and TRBJ2-7; TRBD2 is a possible D gene (7 bases). The germline V gene has CDR1 SEHNR and CDR2 FQNEAQ (reference sequence). The CDR3 runs 15 residues. Trimming took off 5 bases at V and 2 bases at J, with 16 bases between the two ends. The CDR3 here is CASSPGRGRAYEQYF. Here the CDR3 DNA reads TGTGCCAGCAGCCCTGGTAGGGGGAGGGCCTACGAGCAGTACTTC.

The chain employs TRBV6-1 and TRBJ2-3; 10 nucleotides line up with TRBD1. Germline V gene lookup returns CDR1 MNHNS and CDR2 SASEGT. The CDR3 totals 15 residues. V was clipped by 5 bases and J by 4 bases; unmatched bases: 6. The CDR3 loop is CASSTDRGLADTQYF. The CDR3 DNA reads TGTGCCAGCAGTACTGACAGGGGGCTCGCAGATACGCAGTATTTT.

Turning to this clone: The same CDR3 also results from other DNA sequences found in this sample. The chain has TRBV11-2 and TRBJ2-1; 14 bases are a match to TRBD2. Germline V lookup: CDR1 SGHAT, CDR2 FQNNGV. The CDR3 is made up of 16 amino acids. The V and J ends lost 4 bases and 7 bases, in that order; junction bases with no gene match: 6. The chain's CDR3 is CASSSGTSGRGNEQFF. The DNA for the CDR3 is TGTGCCAGCAGCTCCGGGACTAGCGGGAGAGGGAATGAGCAGTTCTTC.

For the CDR3, the DNA is TGTGCCAGTAGTTCGACGACTAGCTGGGACAATGAGCAGTTCTTC. Protein: CASSSTTSWDNEQFF. The chain carries TRBV19 and TRBJ2-1; TRBD2 matches 7 bases. Germline V gene data show CDR1 as LNHDA and CDR2 as SQIVND (reference sequence). The length of the CDR3 is 15 residues. The V gene end was trimmed by 5 bases and the J gene end by 5 bases; junction bases not matched to a gene: 9.

This clone was counted a few times. The same CDR3 also results from other DNA sequences found in this sample. The chain couples TRBV18 to TRBJ1-4, with a possible D match to TRBD1 (5 bases). Germline V gives CDR1 KGHSH, CDR2 LQKENI. The CDR3 runs to 14 residues. The ends were cut back, 3 bases at V and 2 bases at J, with 7 bases in the middle. CDR3 sequence: CASSPGATNEKLFF. The DNA for the CDR3 is TGTGCCAGCTCACCCGGGGCTACTAATGAAAAACTGTTTTTT.

Turning to this clone: Other DNA sequences in this sample translate to the same CDR3. This chain joins TRBV5-1 and TRBJ2-2, with 7 bases lining up with TRBD2. CDR1 SGHRS and CDR2 YFSETQ come from the germline V gene. The CDR3 has 15 amino acids. V lost 0 bases to trimming and J lost 4 bases; unmatched junction nucleotides: 3. Here the CDR3 DNA reads TGCGCCAGCAGCTTGGTTCCGGGAGGCACCGGGGAGCTGTTTTTT. It specifies CASSLVPGGTGELFF.

The CDR3 coding sequence is TGTGCCAGTACGGCCGTACACTCCTATGGCTACACCTTC. It yields the protein CASTAVHSYGYTF. This sequence joins TRBV19 and TRBJ1-2; no clear D gene. The V end lost 7 bases, the J end lost 4 bases, and 13 bases lay between the germline ends. Germline V gene lookup returns CDR1 LNHDA and CDR2 SQIVND (reference sequence). The CDR3 sequence is 13 residues long. The complete variable domain, with remaining parts taken from reference TRBV19 and TRBJ1-2, reads DGGITQSPKYLFRKEGQNVTLSCEQNLNHDAMYWYRQDPGQGLRLIYYSQIVNDFQKGDIAEGYSVSREKKESFPLTVTSAQKNPTAFYLCASTAVHSYGYTFGSGTRLTVV.

The J gene is TRBJ1-4, the V gene TRBV5-5; D is undetermined. Germline CDR1 SGHKS, CDR2 YYEKEE (reference sequence). The length of the CDR3 is 14 residues. V was clipped by 6 bases and J by 2 bases, with 11 bases between them. For the CDR3, the DNA is TGTGCCAGCACTTCCCGAGCGACTAATGAAAAACTGTTTTTT. This translates into CASTSRATNEKLFF.

This sequence joins TRBV5-1 and TRBJ2-2, with 9 nucleotides matching TRBD2. V was clipped by 3 bases and J by 3 bases; unmatched bases: 6. Germline CDR1 SGHRS, CDR2 YFSETQ. The CDR3 is 16 amino acids. CDR3 sequence reads: CASSSASGTYTGELFF. The CDR3 DNA is TGCGCCAGCAGCTCAGCTAGCGGGACTTACACCGGGGAGCTGTTTTTT.

The chain is built from TRBV11-2 and TRBJ2-2, with D possibly being TRBD1 or TRBD2 (5 bases each). The ends were cut back, 2 bases at V and 0 bases at J, with 16 bases in the middle. The germline V gene encodes CDR1 SGHAT and CDR2 FQNNGV. The CDR3 has 18 residues. Here the CDR3 reads CASSLISDRVTNTGELFF. DNA of the CDR3: TGTGCCAGCAGCTTAATTAGCGACAGAGTCACGAACACCGGGGAGCTGTTTTTT.